The T cell receptor beta chain described here comes from a study of long-term antiretroviral therapy in people with HIV. Overall study findings and caveats: The study collected no data on ART adherence, viral resistance or therapy changes. HIV repertoire CDR3 lengths ranged less widely than those of controls.

Sequencing used immunoSEQ v3.0 at survey level. Data came from immunoSEQ multiplex PCR; TCRdb stores just in-frame clones and leaves some out. The repertoire holds 30,000 to 40,000 clones, with around 82% as singletons. As regards this clone: Its antigen is not identified.

The receptor was isolated from a young man with HIV. The sequenced sample was unsorted PBMCs, obtained 0.4 years before starting antiretroviral therapy.

The CDR3 DNA is TGCGCCAGCGGCACCGGAACAGGGCGCGGTGGCTACACCTTC. This translates into CASGTGTGRGGYTF. The chain recombines TRBV5-1 with TRBJ1-2; D might be TRBD1 (6 bases). Trimming took 7 bases from V and 7 from J, leaving 20 bases between them. The germline gives CDR1 SGHRS, CDR2 YFSETQ. The CDR3 covers 14 residues.